This T cell receptor beta chain was obtained from a study of regulatory T cells in long-lasting Graves disease. iRepertoire HTBI primers and Arm-PCR of CDR3 regions built TCR beta libraries. One entry per CDR3 protein results from TCRdb running MiXCR on the multiplex PCR reads. The sample includes around 460,000 distinct CDR3 sequences, 11% to 15% of them seen just once. This clonotype occurred many times. The antigen is not known. V lost 6 bases, J lost 8 bases, and 13 bases stayed unmatched. The CDR3 has 16 amino acids. The V gene's germline CDR1 is MDHEN and CDR2 SYDVKM. Noted time point: newly diagnosed GD, antithyroid drugs for less than 3 months. PBMC RNA was the source of the TCR library. Per American Thyroid Association guidelines, Graves' disease was diagnosed. Findings and caveats of the study: Samples came from peripheral blood alone, without thyroid tissue. TCR diversity was lower in persistent Graves' patients than in newly diagnosed ones.

These data were likewise used in another study, on T cells in Graves' hyperthyroidism and ophthalmopathy. This second report adds: Researchers ran a first-round RT-PCR on the TCR CDR3 using the HTBI primer set.

This clonotype was obtained from a woman between 45 and 60 years old with Graves disease. This rearrangement joins TRBV28 to TRBJ2-1; 10 bases match TRBD2. The input for sequencing was peripheral blood mononuclear cells (PBMCs), taken at new diagnosis, from a patient treated with antithyroid drugs. Written as DNA, the CDR3 is TGTGCCAGCAGGTTCTCAGCGGGAGGGCCTTTGGATGAGCAGTTCTTC. Protein product: CASRFSAGGPLDEQFF.